The 5 T cell receptor beta chains below were found in one sample sequenced in a study of T cell changes during pregnancy in multiple sclerosis. TCRdb's copy holds only in-frame clones and misses some; the assay was immunoSEQ multiplex PCR. Of about 76,000 clones in the sample, about 95% were seen once. Sequenced material: peripheral blood, taken in the third trimester of pregnancy. The receptors stem from a female donor with multiple sclerosis, enrolled in a pregnancy study.

This sequence joins TRBV25-1 and TRBJ1-2, with a tentative D call TRBD1 (5 bases). This CDR3 comprises 16 residues. Trimming removed 0 bases from V and 7 bases from J, with 18 bases in between. Germline V gene data show CDR1 as MGHDK and CDR2 as SYGVNS. CDR3 region: CASSEYIGAGLGGYTF. As DNA, the CDR3 is TGTGCCAGCAGTGAATATATAGGGGCAGGGTTGGGTGGCTACACCTTC.

Comment on this clone: The same CDR3 arises from other DNA sequences in this sample as well. This chain links TRBV7-2 with TRBJ2-1, with 12 positions matching TRBD2. J was trimmed by 10 bases and V by 5 bases; bases with no gene match: 9. Per the germline V gene, CDR1 is SGHTA and CDR2 is FQGNSA. CDR3 size: 15 residues. CDR3 DNA sequence: TGTGCCAGCAGCCGTACTAGCGGGGGGTTGAACGAGCAGTTCTTC. The encoded protein is CASSRTSGGLNEQFF.

This rearrangement joins TRBV7-6 to TRBJ2-6, with D possibly TRBD2 on 6 matching bases. The CDR3 covers 17 residues. Trimming cost V 2 bases and J 2 bases, with 13 bases left between them. Germline CDR1 SGHVS, CDR2 FNYEAQ. The CDR3 loop is CASSLRGLFAGANVLTF. The CDR3 DNA sequence: TGTGCCAGCAGCTTACGAGGACTATTTGCTGGGGCCAACGTCCTGACTTTC. Filled out from reference TRBV7-6 and TRBJ2-6, the complete variable domain reads GAGVSQSPRYKVTKRGQDVALRCDPISGHVSLYWYRQALGQGPEFLTYFNYEAQQDKSGLPNDRFSAERPEGSISTLTIQRTEQRDSAMYRCASSLRGLFAGANVLTFGAGSRLTVL.

This CDR3 reads CASRAGGGSYEQYF. CDR3 nucleotides: TGTGCCAGCAGAGCCGGCGGGGGTTCCTACGAGCAGTACTTC. The rearrangement links TRBV2 to TRBJ2-7, with 7 nucleotides matching TRBD2. The CDR3 length is 14 residues. The germline V gene encodes CDR1 SNHLY and CDR2 FYNNEI. V trimming: 6 bases; J trimming: 1 base; junction bases outside the gene matches: 6.

The V call is TRBV23-1, the J call TRBJ1-5; D is uncertain. TRBV23-1 is designated an ORF whose function remains uncertain. The CDR3 has 17 amino acids. The V end was cut by 0 bases, the J end by 3 bases, with 15 bases between. The CDR3 here is CASSQSQAPNTNQPQHF. The CDR3 DNA reads as TGCGCCAGCAGTCAATCTCAGGCACCTAATACCAATCAGCCCCAGCATTTT.